What follows is one T cell receptor beta chain and its context. The antigen is undetermined. The CDR3 sequence is 11 residues long. Germline V gene data show CDR1 as SQVTM and CDR2 as ANQGSEA. The entry originates in a study of CXCR3-negative and CXCR3-positive naive CD8 T cells. Whole-study context: Per-library TRB read counts averaged about 1.5 +/- 0.3 million, adding up to around 140 million in total.

Libraries were UMI-labeled 5' RACE TRB cDNA. TCRdb reprocessed the 5' RACE reads and reports one entry per CDR3 protein, with no DNA. The sample totals about 62,000 distinct CDR3 sequences. Overall study results and limits: Both of the naive subsets showed about the same high diversity, but memory CD8+ cells had much less. TRB CDR3s of CXCR3-positive naive cells were more hydrophobic than those of CXCR3-negative naive cells.

CD45RO-CCR7+CD27+CD95- cells counted as naive CD8+ T cells. The sequence came from a human donor in good health. Some clones in this sample may be carry-over from other donors' samples. The chain carries TRBV29-1 and TRBJ2-7; as DNA is missing, the TRBD1 call by TCRdb cannot be tested. The sequencing input was naive CXCR3- CD8+ T cells from blood. Noted subset: CD45RO-CCR7+CD27+CD95- naive CD8+ T cells lacking CXCR3 (TNR3-). This CDR3 is CSARQAQEQYF.